This T cell receptor beta chain was sequenced for a study of T cells after yellow fever vaccination. The overall study: Where fractions had low cell numbers, libraries were prepared from them with the SMART-Seq v4 Ultra Low Input RNA kit. Overall study findings and caveats: The booster saw the reappearance of most primary-vaccination clones (roughly 96% CD4, around 88% CD8). CD4 and CD8 compartments shared a small share of clonotypes. Although the secondary response was weaker, it peaked faster, at day 5 versus 15.

TCRdb itself ran the 5' RACE reads through MiXCR, one entry per CDR3 protein. The sample yields some 560,000 distinct CDR3 sequences, under 25% seen once. This clonotype was counted ten times or more. The target antigen is unknown. The sequences come from PBMCs, collected 15 days after the yellow fever booster vaccination. This receptor was obtained from a man younger than 45 who received the YFV17D yellow fever vaccine.

The CDR3 nucleotides are TGTGCCAGCAGCTTGTCGGGGAACTCCTACAATGAGCAGTTCTTC. Translated, it gives CASSLSGNSYNEQFF. The chain recombines TRBV5-5 with TRBJ2-1; TRBD2 is a possible D gene (5 bases). The CDR3 spans 15 residues. Trimming cost V 1 base and J 0 bases, with 8 bases left between them. CDR1 SGHKS and CDR2 YYEKEE come from the germline V gene (reference sequence). The variable domain in full, completed from reference TRBV5-5 and TRBJ2-1, reads DAGVTQSPTHLIKTRGQQVTLRCSPISGHKSVSWYQQVLGQGPQFIFQYYEKEERGRGNFPDRFSARQFPNYSSELNVNALLLGDSALYLCASSLSGNSYNEQFFGPGTRLTVL.